Presented here are 24 T cell receptor beta chains from one specimen sequenced in a study of PD-1 blockade in classical Hodgkin lymphoma. Described time point: cycle 4 day 1 (C4D1), after less than 7 weeks of nivolumab. Relapses following autologous stem cell transplantation were seen in all patients, with brentuximab vedotin exposure varying. Repertoires were generated with immunoSEQ multiplex PCR, while TCRdb's copy carries only in-frame clones and drops some. Here the sample spans tens of thousands of clones, around four fifths being singletons. This specimen consisted of peripheral blood mononuclear cells (PBMCs), obtained before the fourth cycle of nivolumab. These receptors all stem from a human donor with classical Hodgkin lymphoma.

The chain couples TRBV29-1 to TRBJ2-1; 7 bases line up with TRBD2. Germline V lookup: CDR1 SQVTM, CDR2 ANQGSEA. Unmatched junction bases numbered 4, after V lost 1 base and J lost 1 base. This CDR3 has 15 residues. CDR3 in DNA: TGCAGCGTTGAAGGGACTAGTCAGTCCTACAATGAGCAGTTCTTC. This translates into CSVEGTSQSYNEQFF.

V is TRBV5-1 and J is TRBJ2-1, with D possibly being TRBD2 (6 bases). In germline, CDR1 is SGHRS, CDR2 YFSETQ. The CDR3 spans 14 residues. Trimming pared 2 bases from V and 6 bases from J, leaving 12 bases between. The CDR3 DNA follows: TGCGCCAGCAGCTTAGCGGGTCCGGGCAATGAGCAGTTCTTC. Residues: CASSLAGPGNEQFF. Filled out from reference TRBV5-1 and TRBJ2-1, the complete variable domain reads KAGVTQTPRYLIKTRGQQVTLSCSPISGHRSVSWYQQTPGQGLQFLFEYFSETQRNKGNFPGRFSGRQFSNSRSEMNVSTLELGDSALYLCASSLAGPGNEQFFGPGTRLTVL.

This clone was counted a few times. This chain joins TRBV6-6 and TRBJ1-2, with D perhaps matching TRBD1 (6 bases). The V gene lost 7 bases and the J gene lost 7 bases, with 13 bases spanning the gap. The germline V gene encodes CDR1 MNHNY and CDR2 SVGAGI (reference sequence). The CDR3 has 12 amino acids. CDR3 sequence reads: CASNGGGAGYTF. The CDR3 DNA sequence: TGTGCCAGCAACGGGGGGGGCGCTGGCTACACCTTC.

This rearrangement joins TRBV7-9 to TRBJ2-5, with D hard to call. The CDR3 is made up of 15 amino acids. Trimming left V 4 bases short and J 1 base short, with 13 bases between. Germline CDR1 is SEHNR and CDR2 is FQNEAQ (reference sequence). CDR3 loop: CASSSHTIPQETQYF. The CDR3 DNA reads TGTGCCAGCAGCTCACATACTATCCCCCAAGAGACCCAGTACTTC.

In regard to this clone: Within the sample, other DNA sequences also encode this same CDR3. This chain uses TRBV19 with TRBJ2-7; 11 nucleotides match TRBD2. The CDR3 runs to 14 residues. V was pared by 3 bases and J by 2 bases, with 0 bases of the junction left unmatched. Germline V gene sequence: CDR1 LNHDA, CDR2 SQIVND (reference sequence). The CDR3 DNA reads TGTGCCAGTAGTATTAGCGGGAGGGCCTACGAGCAGTACTTC. It translates to CASSISGRAYEQYF.

CDR3 sequence (DNA): TGTGCCAGCAGTTCCCCGGAGAGAGGGAGCTCCTACGAGCAGTACTTC. It codes for CASSSPERGSSYEQYF. V and J are TRBV28 and TRBJ2-7; possible D gene TRBD2, 5 bases. The germline V and J ends were trimmed by 4 bases and 0 bases, with 16 bases remaining between them. Germline CDR1 is MDHEN and CDR2 is SYDVKM. The CDR3 runs to 16 residues. Complete variable domain (other parts from reference TRBV28 and TRBJ2-7): DVKVTQSSRYLVKRTGEKVFLECVQDMDHENMFWYRQDPGLGLRLIYFSYDVKMKEKGDIPEGYSVSREKKERFSLILESASTNQTSMYLCASSSPERGSSYEQYFGPGTRLTVT.

The chain has TRBV19 and TRBJ2-7; 11 nucleotides align to TRBD1. The CDR3 is 15 amino acids. Trimming cost V 5 bases and J 5 bases; bases outside gene matches: 8. The germline V gene encodes CDR1 LNHDA and CDR2 SQIVND (reference sequence). The CDR3 coding sequence is TGTGCCAGTAGTCCGACGGACAGGGGGCTACACGAGCAGTACTTC. It specifies CASSPTDRGLHEQYF. Full variable domain (remainder filled in from reference TRBV19 and TRBJ2-7): DGGITQSPKYLFRKEGQNVTLSCEQNLNHDAMYWYRQDPGQGLRLIYYSQIVNDFQKGDIAEGYSVSREKKESFPLTVTSAQKNPTAFYLCASSPTDRGLHEQYFGPGTRLTVT.

The V gene is TRBV6-6, the J gene TRBJ1-4, with a tentative D call TRBD1 (6 bases). Germline values: CDR1 MNHNY, CDR2 SVGAGI (reference sequence). Trimming removed 11 bases at V and 8 bases at J, with 24 bases between. CDR3 length equals 15 residues. For the CDR3, the DNA is TGTGCCTCCAAAATCCCTCGGGGGGGCGGCGAAAAACTGTTTTTT. The encoded protein is CASKIPRGGGEKLFF.

V is TRBV15 and J is TRBJ2-5; 12 bases fit TRBD2. CDR1 LNHNV and CDR2 YYDKDF come from the germline V gene (reference sequence). The junction had 9 bases not matched to a gene; V was cut back by 5 bases and J by 5 bases. CDR3 length: 16 residues. CDR3 region: CATSGRLAGAVETQYF. The CDR3 region has the DNA TGTGCCACCAGCGGGAGACTAGCGGGAGCAGTTGAGACCCAGTACTTC.

The gene calls are TRBV10-3 and TRBJ2-1; 15 bases match TRBD2. In germline, CDR1 is ENHRY, CDR2 SYGVKD. J was trimmed by 10 bases and V by 5 bases; bases with no gene match: 12. CDR3 length: 17 amino acids. CDR3 nucleotide sequence: TGTGCCATCAGTCCGGGACTAGCGGGAGGCCCCCGGGGGGAGCAGTTCTTC. It is translated as CAISPGLAGGPRGEQFF.

The chain carries TRBV4-3 and TRBJ2-5, with D perhaps matching TRBD1 (6 bases). V was trimmed by 2 bases and J by 5 bases, leaving 12 bases between them. The CDR3 is 14 amino acids. Per germline, CDR1 LGHNA and CDR2 YSLEER. CDR3 in amino acids: CASSQIEGEETQYF. The CDR3 region has the DNA TGCGCCAGCAGCCAAATAGAGGGGGAGGAGACCCAGTACTTC.

J is TRBJ2-1 and V is TRBV7-9; TRBD2 aligns across 7 bases. V shed 1 base and J 7 bases; nucleotides not matched to a gene: 4. Per the germline V gene, CDR1 is SEHNR and CDR2 is FQNEAQ (reference sequence). This CDR3 spans 14 amino acids. The CDR3 sequence: CASSLGWGLNEQFF. For the CDR3, the DNA is TGTGCCAGCAGCTTAGGGTGGGGACTAAATGAGCAGTTCTTC.

The count of this clone is one. The DNA of the CDR3 is TGCGCCAGCAGCTTTCGGGCGGGAGCGGGTAATGAGCAGTTCTTC. Residues: CASSFRAGAGNEQFF. This sequence joins TRBV5-1 and TRBJ2-1; TRBD2 matches 7 bases. J lost 7 bases, V lost 2 bases, and 9 bases had no gene match. This CDR3 region has 15 residues. CDR1 and CDR2 (germline): SGHRS, YFSETQ.

In its sample, this clone was seen a few times. V usage is TRBV2 and J usage is TRBJ1-3, with no clear D. Germline lookup yields CDR1 SNHLY and CDR2 FYNNEI. V was pared by 6 bases and J by 0 bases, with 9 bases between. This CDR3 is built from 14 residues. The CDR3 loop is CASRQQFSGNTIYF. DNA of the CDR3: TGTGCCAGCAGGCAACAGTTCTCTGGAAACACCATATATTTT.

This clone was picked up a small number of times. The CDR3 reads CASSFPGQGSSEAFF. CDR3 nucleotides: TGTGCCAGCAGTTTTCCTGGACAGGGGAGTTCTGAAGCTTTCTTT. The V and J genes are TRBV28 and TRBJ1-1, with TRBD1 matching 9 bases. Germline trimming cut 3 bases from V and 6 bases from J; bases unmatched to any gene: 8. This CDR3 comprises 15 residues. Germline V lookup: CDR1 MDHEN, CDR2 SYDVKM.

The chain combines TRBV25-1 with TRBJ2-5; the match to TRBD2 covers 12 bases. Unmatched junction bases numbered 2, after V lost 3 bases and J lost 3 bases. This CDR3 contains 15 residues. Germline CDR1 is MGHDK and CDR2 is SYGVNS. This chain's CDR3 is CASSDWTSGKETQYF. CDR3 bases: TGTGCCAGCAGTGATTGGACTAGCGGGAAAGAGACCCAGTACTTC. Based on the CDR3 plus reference TRBV25-1 and TRBJ2-5, the full variable domain is EADIYQTPRYLVIGTGKKITLECSQTMGHDKMYWYQQDPGMELHLIHYSYGVNSTEKGDLSSESTVSRIRTEHFPLTLESARPSHTSQYLCASSDWTSGKETQYFGPGTRLLVL.

The chain recombines TRBV2 with TRBJ1-1, with D perhaps matching TRBD1 (5 bases). Trimming pared 4 bases from V and 7 bases from J, leaving 7 bases between. This CDR3 spans 11 amino acids. Germline V gene lookup returns CDR1 SNHLY and CDR2 FYNNEI. The CDR3 DNA sequence: TGTGCCAGCAGTGGAAGGGGTGAAGCTTTCTTT. Translating gives CASSGRGEAFF. The complete variable domain, with remaining parts taken from reference TRBV2 and TRBJ1-1, reads EPEVTQTPSHQVTQMGQEVILRCVPISNHLYFYWYRQILGQKVEFLVSFYNNEISEKSEIFDDQFSVERPDGSNFTLKIRSTKLEDSAMYFCASSGRGEAFFGQGTRLTVV.

The CDR3 DNA sequence: TGTGCCAGCAGCCCGAGGGACCTCGGGGAGACCCAGTACTTC. This sequence encodes CASSPRDLGETQYF. The V call is TRBV5-6, the J call TRBJ2-5; D possibly uses TRBD1 or TRBD2 (5 bases each). Germline V gene sequence: CDR1 SGHDT, CDR2 YYEEEE. This CDR3 spans 14 amino acids. V dropped 4 bases and J dropped 5 bases, with 15 bases sitting between them.

The chain combines TRBV7-6 with TRBJ2-7, with D hard to call. The CDR3 is 12 residues long. Trimming cost V 5 bases and J 2 bases, with 7 bases left between them. The germline V gene has CDR1 SGHVS and CDR2 FNYEAQ. This CDR3 reads CASSPGTYEQYF. Written as DNA, the CDR3 is TGTGCCAGCAGCCCCGGAACCTACGAGCAGTACTTC.

A remark on this clone: This sample includes further DNA sequences coding for the same CDR3. The V gene is TRBV11-2, the J gene TRBJ2-1, with TRBD1 matching 8 bases. V lost 5 bases to trimming and J lost 2 bases; unmatched junction nucleotides: 5. The CDR3 length is 15 residues. In germline, CDR1 is SGHAT, CDR2 FQNNGV. CDR3 in amino acids: CASSTGTGAYNEQFF. The CDR3 region has the DNA TGTGCCAGCAGCACCGGGACAGGCGCCTACAATGAGCAGTTCTTC.

The V call is TRBV28, the J call TRBJ1-4, with TRBD1 matching 9 bases. This CDR3 has 14 residues. The germline V gene has CDR1 MDHEN and CDR2 SYDVKM. V lost 6 bases to trimming and J lost 7 bases; unmatched junction nucleotides: 6. Here the CDR3 reads CASSPGDRAEKLFF. CDR3 nucleotides: TGTGCCAGCAGCCCCGGGGACAGGGCTGAAAAACTGTTTTTT.

The gene calls are TRBV28 and TRBJ2-3; 8 bases agree with TRBD2. Germline CDR1 and CDR2: MDHEN and SYDVKM. The length of the CDR3 is 15 residues. Trimming removed 4 bases from V and 5 bases from J; junction bases left unmatched: 8. The CDR3 DNA follows: TGTGCCAGCAGTTCAATACCGGGAGGGGGAGATACGCAGTATTTT. It codes for CASSSIPGGGDTQYF.

In its sample, this clone was seen once. This sequence joins TRBV2 and TRBJ1-5; a possible D gene is TRBD1 (6 bases). In germline, CDR1 is SNHLY, CDR2 FYNNEI. Trimming took 1 base from V and 5 from J, leaving 9 bases between them. The CDR3 length is 14 residues. DNA of the CDR3: TGTGCCAGCAGTGAAGACAGGGCCTATCAGCCCCAGCATTTT. Amino acid sequence: CASSEDRAYQPQHF.

This clone was counted a few times. CDR3: CASSKEGQGVNEQYF. CDR3 DNA sequence: TGTGCCAGCAGTAAAGAGGGGCAGGGGGTTAACGAGCAGTACTTC. The rearrangement joins TRBV9 to TRBJ2-7; 7 positions match TRBD1. J lost 5 bases, V lost 5 bases, and 13 bases had no gene match. CDR1 is SGDLS and CDR2 is YYNGEE in the germline V gene. This CDR3 region has 15 residues.